The sequence of this TCR beta chain was determined in a study of OX40 agonist ivuxolimab in advanced cancers. Study as a whole: Under the entry rules, prior anti-PD-1, anti-PD-L1 or anti-CTLA-4 therapy was allowed, and 40% had some.

The germline gives CDR1 SGHTS, CDR2 YDEGEE. This CDR3 is 15 amino acids long. Trimming removed 4 bases from V and 7 bases from J; junction bases left unmatched: 12. This clone was detected a few times. This table comes from immunoSEQ multiplex PCR, and its TCRdb copy is limited to in-frame clones, with some not included. The data contain about 83,000 clones, around 84% of them seen just once; the ten biggest clones take up 7.3%. Sequencing used CD4+ or CD8+ T cells sorted from blood, obtained in a trial of the OX40 agonist ivuxolimab. The source is an adult with an advanced solid tumor such as melanoma, head and neck, liver or kidney cancer. The chain recombines TRBV5-8 with TRBJ2-3, with 7 nucleotides matching TRBD1. CDR3 bases: TGTGCCAGCAGCCCATATGACAGGGCCGGGAATACGCAGTATTTT. It codes for CASSPYDRAGNTQYF.